This T cell receptor beta chain was profiled in a study of cytomegalovirus exposure and HLA in healthy donors. Overall study context: One earlier analysis, a look at 150 million to 200 million T cells, found around 110 million unique TCR beta sequences.

Study-level results: Presence/absence analyses took donor sequencing depth as roughly uniform.

The CDR3 has 15 residues. Germline loops: CDR1 SGHNT, CDR2 YENEEA. Between the trimmed V and J ends, which lost 3 bases and 1 base, there was a span of 10 bases. In the PCR, 60 Vbeta and 13 Jbeta primers were used. Assay: immunoSEQ multiplex PCR; the TCRdb copy retains only in-frame clones and omits some. Of around 230,000 clones listed, roughly 84% are singletons. About this clone itself: Its target is not known.

The chain combines TRBV11-3 with TRBJ1-5; tentatively, D is TRBD1 (6 bases). This receptor was obtained from a girl aged 2 to 9 in good health and CMV-seronegative. Material for sequencing was PBMCs. The CDR3 sequence: CASSFPRGSNQPQHF. In nucleotides, the CDR3 is TGTGCCAGCAGCTTTCCCAGGGGAAGCAATCAGCCCCAGCATTTT. Full variable domain (remainder filled in from reference TRBV11-3 and TRBJ1-5): EAGVVQSPRYKIIEKKQPVAFWCNPISGHNTLYWYLQNLGQGPELLIRYENEEAVDDSQLPKDRFSAERLKGVDSTLKIQPAELGDSAVYLCASSFPRGSNQPQHFGDGTRLSIL.